These T cell receptor beta chains were read from a single sample in a study of early T cells in non-severe SARS-CoV-2 infection. TCRdb analysed the 5' RACE reads with MiXCR anew, one entry per CDR3 protein. The sample records tens of thousands of distinct CDR3 sequences, roughly 6.5% being singletons. Sequences were obtained from whole blood. The receptors were gathered from an adult who was a healthcare worker with PCR-confirmed SARS-CoV-2 infection or an uninfected control (not recorded which). Each CDR3 is given with its conserved first and last residue. Fields, in order: clone size, J gene, V gene, D gene, CDR3 DNA, CDR3 protein. A D gene is named only where the DNA matches it firmly. Clone size, where shown, is once, few, many, or a class for clones that have expanded.

>many|TRBJ1-5|TRBV7-2|NA
TGTGCCAGCAGCTTAGACCTTAGGGGCAATCAGCCCCAGCATTTT
CASSLDLRGNQPQHF
>NA|TRBJ2-3|TRBV20-1|NA
TGCAGTGCTAGGGTCCGGGCAAATACGCAGTATTTT
CSARVRANTQYF
>many|TRBJ1-1|TRBV6-5|NA
TGTGCCAGCAGCCTAACTATGACGAGCCCTGAAGCTTTCTTT
CASSLTMTSPEAFF
>NA|TRBJ1-1|TRBV3-1|NA
TGTGCCAGCAGCCAAGGTCGGGGGGCCCGGGGGAGAACTGAAGCTTTCTTT
CASSQGRGARGRTEAFF
>NA|TRBJ2-5|TRBV12-2|NA
TGTGCAAGTCGCCCGCGTTGGAATGACTACCCACAAGAGACCCAGTACTTC
CASRPRWNDYPQETQYF
>NA|TRBJ1-2|TRBV30|NA
TGTGCCTGGAGTGTATATCGAGCTAACTATGGCTACACCTTC
CAWSVYRANYGYTF
>NA|TRBJ1-5|TRBV20-1|NA
TGCAGTGCCCGCCCCTGGGAGGCCCTAGTACTCAATCAGCCCCAGCATTTT
CSARPWEALVLNQPQHF
>many|TRBJ1-5|TRBV24-1|TRBD1
TGTGCCACCAGTGATGGACAGGGGGTTTATAGCAATCAGCCCCAGCATTTT
CATSDGQGVYSNQPQHF
>NA|TRBJ1-1|TRBV11-3|TRBD1
TGTGCCAGCAGCTTAGAGACAGGGGCCGGCACTGAAGCTTTCTTT
CASSLETGAGTEAFF
>NA|TRBJ1-4|TRBV4-1|NA
TGCGCCAGCAGCCAACAGGGGATCTTGGAAAAACTGTTTTTT
CASSQQGILEKLFF
>many|TRBJ2-1|TRBV6-5|TRBD2
TGTGCCAGCAGGATACGTAGCGGGTTGGGGGACAATGAGCAGTTCTTC
CASRIRSGLGDNEQFF
>few|TRBJ2-7|TRBV20-1|TRBD2
TGCAGTGCGTCGGGGGGGCTGACCTACGAGCAGTACTTC
CSASGGLTYEQYF
>NA|TRBJ1-2|TRBV3-1|NA
TGTGCCAGCAGCCTCAGGGGAAACCTCTATGGCTACACCTTC
CASSLRGNLYGYTF
>medium-sized|TRBJ2-1|TRBV7-9|NA
TGTGCCAGCAGCTTAACGACAGGTAATCTCTACAATGAGCAGTTCTTC
CASSLTTGNLYNEQFF
>NA|TRBJ2-5|TRBV11-2|NA
TGTGCCAGCAGCTTAGTGGGGGCCGAAGTGGAGACCCAGTACTTC
CASSLVGAEVETQYF
>few|TRBJ2-7|TRBV11-3|NA
TGTGCCAGCAGCTCAGACAGGAGATCCTACGAGCAGTACTTC
CASSSDRRSYEQYF
>NA|TRBJ1-3|TRBV20-1|NA
TGCAGTGCTAGAGTAGCGAGAGAGCCATCTGGAAACACCATATATTTT
CSARVAREPSGNTIYF
>many|TRBJ2-6|TRBV5-1|NA
TGCGCCAGCAGGACGGGATCCGGGGCCAACGTCCTGACTTTC
CASRTGSGANVLTF
>few|TRBJ2-2|TRBV24-1|NA
TGTGCCACCACCACAGCCGAGAACACCGGGGAGCTGTTTTTT
CATTTAENTGELFF
>NA|TRBJ2-3|TRBV5-1|NA
TGCGCCAGCAGCGCCGGACAGCCCACCACAGATACGCAGTATTTT
CASSAGQPTTDTQYF
>many|TRBJ2-1|TRBV20-1|NA
TGCAGTGCTCCCCGGGGGAGGCAGTTCTTC
CSAPRGRQFF
>NA|TRBJ2-1|TRBV4-1|NA
TGCGCCAGCAGCCAAGAGACCGGGGGTGGTCGGTACAATGAGCAGTTCTTC
CASSQETGGGRYNEQFF
>many|TRBJ2-3|TRBV19|NA
TGTGCCAGTAGAACAGGGACAGATACGCAGTATTTT
CASRTGTDTQYF
>NA|TRBJ2-5|TRBV20-1|NA
TGCAGTGCCGAAAAGTACCAAGAGACCCAGTACTTC
CSAEKYQETQYF
>NA|TRBJ1-4|TRBV2|TRBD1
TGTGCCAGCAGCGCGCAGGGGGTGGCTAATGAAAAACTGTTTTTT
CASSAQGVANEKLFF
>many|TRBJ2-5|TRBV28|NA
TGTGCCAGCAGACCCTCGACAGTATTGTTTGGAGAGACCCAGTACTTC
CASRPSTVLFGETQYF
>once|TRBJ1-2|TRBV28|NA
TGTGCCAGCCGATCTCCATACTATGGCTACACCTTC
CASRSPYYGYTF
>many|TRBJ2-1|TRBV6-5|TRBD1
TGTGCCAGCAGCACAACACGGGACAGGGGTAACAATGAGCAGTTCTTC
CASSTTRDRGNNEQFF
>few|TRBJ2-7|TRBV3-1|NA
TGTGCCAGCAGCCTCGACAGGATTGGGTCCTACGAGCAGTACTTC
CASSLDRIGSYEQYF
>few|TRBJ2-3|TRBV20-1|TRBD1
TGCAGTGCTAGTCCTGCGGGACAGGGCACCTTTGAGCAGTATTTT
CSASPAGQGTFEQYF
>many|TRBJ2-1|TRBV6-2/TRBV6-3|TRBD2
TGTGCCAGCAGTTATACTCTGGGGACTAGCGGACCGCCGGGGAGGTGGGGATACAATGAGCAGTTCTTC
CASSYTLGTSGPPGRWGYNEQFF
>many|TRBJ2-2|TRBV2|TRBD1
TGTGCCAGCAGTCTGGGACAGGGGACCGGGGAGCTGTTTTTT
CASSLGQGTGELFF
>many|TRBJ2-3|TRBV7-9|NA
TGTGCCAGCAGCAGACCCCCTACGGGTACGCAGTATTTT
CASSRPPTGTQYF
>few|TRBJ1-2|TRBV29-1|NA
TGCAGCGTCCCATTGGAGGGGCCGGGCTATGGCTACACCTTC
CSVPLEGPGYGYTF
>NA|TRBJ1-6|TRBV27|NA
TGTGCCAGCAGTTTATCGACCAACCTCAGGGCCTATTCACCCCTCCACTTT
CASSLSTNLRAYSPLHF
>many|TRBJ2-7|TRBV20-1|TRBD1
TGCAGTGCTAGAGATTTGACAGGGTTCGAGCAGTACTTC
CSARDLTGFEQYF
>many|TRBJ2-4|TRBV12-3/TRBV12-4|NA
TGTGCCAGCTTCCGCTCGTTCCATGGGGGCAAAAACATTCAGTACTTC
CASFRSFHGGKNIQYF
>few|TRBJ2-1|TRBV27|TRBD1
TGTGCCAGCAGTTGGGGACAGGGAGCCTACAATGAGCAGTTCTTC
CASSWGQGAYNEQFF
>NA|TRBJ2-3|TRBV14|NA
TGTGCCAGCAGCCAAGTAAATCTCCCAGATACGCAGTATTTT
CASSQVNLPDTQYF